Reported below is one T cell receptor beta chain. Antigen unknown. Other DNA sequences in the same sample also yield this CDR3. In the naive CD8 group, cells lacked CD45RO and were positively selected for CCR7, so terminally differentiated effector memory CD45RA+ cells were left out. The germline V and J ends were trimmed by 7 bases and 1 base, with 17 bases remaining between them. The CDR3 totals 16 residues. In germline, CDR1 is MNHEY, CDR2 SMNVEV (reference sequence). This record comes from a study of shared clonotypes between healthy human individuals. On sorted subsets, replicate PCRs used roughly 190 ng DNA, or 30,000 or so T cell genomes. The method was immunoSEQ multiplex PCR; TCRdb's version includes in-frame clones alone and lacks a portion of them. The sample carries around 2,000,000 clones, roughly 91% recorded once. Points from the study as a whole: Roughly 5% of naive CD4 clonotypes were common to a few donors. A generally larger estimated richness was seen in naive subsets than in memory subsets.

The source is a man aged 18 to 30 in good health. Some clones in this sample may be carry-over from other donors' samples. This chain uses TRBV27 with TRBJ1-5; D ambiguous. What was sequenced was naive CD8+ T cells from PBMCs. The chain's CDR3 is CASTPSAGESNQPQHF. Written as DNA, the CDR3 is TGTGCCAGCACCCCATCTGCCGGGGAGAGCAATCAGCCCCAGCATTTT.